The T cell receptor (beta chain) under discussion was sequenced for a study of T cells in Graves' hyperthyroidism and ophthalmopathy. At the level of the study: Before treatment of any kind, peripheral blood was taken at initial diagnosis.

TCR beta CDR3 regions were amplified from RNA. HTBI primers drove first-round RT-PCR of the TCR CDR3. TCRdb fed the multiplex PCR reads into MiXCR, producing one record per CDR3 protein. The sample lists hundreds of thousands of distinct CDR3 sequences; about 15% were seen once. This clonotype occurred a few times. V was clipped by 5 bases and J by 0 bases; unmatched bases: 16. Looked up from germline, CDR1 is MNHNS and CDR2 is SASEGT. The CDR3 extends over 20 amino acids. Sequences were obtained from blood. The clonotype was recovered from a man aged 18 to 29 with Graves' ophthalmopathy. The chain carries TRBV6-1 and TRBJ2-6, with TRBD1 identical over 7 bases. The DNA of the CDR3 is TGTGCCAGCAGTTCGACCGCGGTTAGGGGACAGCTCTCTGGGGCCAACGTCCTGACTTTC. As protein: CASSSTAVRGQLSGANVLTF.